The text below deals with one T cell receptor (beta chain). The sample comes from a study of blood T cell repertoires in COVID-19. Study-level information: Whether acute or convalescent, the COVID-19 samples came from the United States, Italy and Spain. The analysed material was cDNA or gDNA that came from T cells, B-cell-depleted T cells, or PBMCs.

The CDR3 extends over 17 amino acids. The J segment lost 0 bases and the V segment lost 1 base, leaving 8 bases of the junction unmatched. In germline, CDR1 is PRHDT, CDR2 FYEKMQ (reference sequence). In the authors' workflow: Amplification of reference gene primers provided the estimated nucleated cell counts. Sequenced by immunoSEQ multiplex PCR; TCRdb stores in-frame clones only, minus some. V and J calls and clone size are those listed in that table; D and trimming were worked out from the DNA. The table has some 140,000 clones, 65% to 85% seen once. Sequenced material: peripheral blood. The receptor was derived from a woman of 80 years or more with acute or convalescent COVID-19. This chain links TRBV13 with TRBJ1-1, with TRBD1 matching 7 bases. As DNA, the CDR3 is TGTGCCAGCAGCTTAGTTCAGGGGGGCCTGATGAACACTGAAGCTTTCTTT. Encoded protein: CASSLVQGGLMNTEAFF.